The 21 T cell receptor beta chains listed next were all sequenced from one sample in a study of CD8 T cells in Susac syndrome. When the RNA was reverse transcribed, random hexamers were used with an input of roughly 0.45 to 1 ug. Each CDR3 protein is one row after TCRdb ran MiXCR on the immunoSEQ multiplex PCR reads. This table has about 130,000 distinct CDR3 sequences, just over 90% appearing once. The material sequenced was CD8+ T cells from PBMCs. The receptors originated from a human donor with multiple sclerosis.

The chain is built from TRBV5-6 and TRBJ2-5; 7 bases are a match to TRBD1. The germline V gene has CDR1 SGHDT and CDR2 YYEEEE. The length of the CDR3 is 14 residues. Losses at the gene ends were 3 bases for V and 2 bases for J; bases not matched to a gene: 4. CDR3 region: CASSSGQDQETQYF. DNA of the CDR3: TGTGCCAGCAGCTCAGGACAGGATCAAGAGACCCAGTACTTC.

This clonotype was seen a single time. This rearrangement joins TRBV19 to TRBJ1-5; D unresolved. Germline CDR1 reads LNHDA; CDR2 reads SQIVND (reference sequence). CDR3 length: 15 residues. The V end was cut by 1 base, the J end by 0 bases, with 7 bases between. CDR3 sequence (DNA): TGTGCCAGTAGTATAGGGGCCTATAGCAATCAGCCCCAGCATTTT. It specifies CASSIGAYSNQPQHF.

The chain uses TRBV9 and TRBJ2-6; D not certain. CDR1 is SGDLS, CDR2 YYNGEE, per germline. This CDR3 is built from 15 residues. V lost 0 bases and J lost 2, with 6 bases in between. CDR3 residues: CASSVDGAGANVLTF. The CDR3 DNA reads as TGTGCCAGCAGCGTAGATGGGGCTGGGGCCAACGTCCTGACTTTC. Complete variable domain (other parts from reference TRBV9 and TRBJ2-6): DSGVTQTPKHLITATGQRVTLRCSPRSGDLSVYWYQQSLDQGLQFLIQYYNGEERAKGNILERFSAQQFPDLHSELNLSSLELGDSALYFCASSVDGAGANVLTFGAGSRLTVL.

CDR3 DNA sequence: TGTGCCAGCAGCCGAGTAGCGGAGGGATCCAATGAGCAGTTCTTC. This gives the protein CASSRVAEGSNEQFF. The chain couples TRBV4-2 to TRBJ2-1, with a weak D call TRBD2 (6 bases). The CDR3 totals 15 residues. CDR1 is LGHNA and CDR2 is YNFKEQ in the germline V gene. V lost 4 bases, J lost 6 bases, and 16 bases lay in between.

The chain's CDR3 is CASSLQPLKYNEQFF. The CDR3 bases are TGCGCCAGCAGCCTCCAGCCACTGAAGTACAATGAGCAGTTCTTC. The chain recombines TRBV4-1 with TRBJ2-1; D remains ambiguous. Per germline, CDR1 MGHRA and CDR2 YSYEKL. V was clipped by 4 bases and J by 4 bases, with 14 bases between them. The CDR3 contains 15 residues.

Comment on this clonotype: Sequence at one end of the junction differs from germline and may be a read error. The chain employs TRBV19 and TRBJ2-7; D is possibly TRBD1 or TRBD2 (5 bases each). The CDR3 length is 14 residues. Germline V gene sequence: CDR1 LNHDA, CDR2 SQIVND (reference sequence). The DNA of the CDR3 is TGTGCCAGTAGCCCTTCCGGGACGTCCTTATGGGGGAACTTC. This encodes CASSPSGTSLWGNF.

The chain is built from TRBV28 and TRBJ1-6; the match to TRBD1 covers 7 bases. The CDR3 consists of 14 residues. Germline-derived CDR1 and CDR2 are MDHEN and SYDVKM. J was trimmed by 9 bases and V by 6 bases; bases with no gene match: 8. CDR3 in amino acids: CASRRDRTRSPLHF. In nucleotides, the CDR3 is TGTGCCAGCAGACGGGACAGAACACGTTCACCCCTCCACTTT. Supplemented by reference TRBV28 and TRBJ1-6, the full variable domain reads DVKVTQSSRYLVKRTGEKVFLECVQDMDHENMFWYRQDPGLGLRLIYFSYDVKMKEKGDIPEGYSVSREKKERFSLILESASTNQTSMYLCASRRDRTRSPLHFGNGTRLTVT.

The J gene is TRBJ2-2, the V gene TRBV27; a weak D match, TRBD2 (5 bases). Germline V gene data show CDR1 as MNHEY and CDR2 as SMNVEV (reference sequence). The CDR3 consists of 15 residues. The V end was cut by 1 base, the J end by 3 bases, with 9 bases between. The CDR3: CASSLYGLHTGELFF. CDR3 sequence (DNA): TGTGCCAGCAGTTTATACGGACTCCACACCGGGGAGCTGTTTTTT.

J is TRBJ2-5 and V is TRBV7-3, with D possibly matching TRBD1 (5 bases). Per the germline V gene, CDR1 is SGHTA and CDR2 is FQGTGA. The CDR3 length is 14 residues. The ends were cut back, 2 bases at V and 7 bases at J, with 14 bases in the middle. CDR3 sequence reads: CASSLSGPQGTQYF. The DNA of the CDR3 is TGTGCCAGCAGCTTATCGGGCCCCCAGGGGACCCAGTACTTC.

The rearrangement links TRBV6-2 or TRBV6-3 to TRBJ2-7, with 13 nucleotides matching TRBD2. The junction had 0 bases not matched to a gene; V was cut back by 0 bases and J by 1 base. The CDR3 consists of 16 residues. Germline assignment: CDR1 MNHEY and CDR2 SVGEGT. DNA for the CDR3: TGTGCCAGCAGTTACTCGGGACTAGCGGGGTCCTACGAGCAGTACGTC. Residues: CASSYSGLAGSYEQYV.

This chain uses TRBV9 with TRBJ2-7; a possible D gene is TRBD1 (6 bases). Germline CDR1 reads SGDLS; CDR2 reads YYNGEE. This CDR3 comprises 16 residues. The V and J ends lost 9 bases and 3 bases respectively, with 25 bases between them. The CDR3 bases are TGTGCCAAAGGCTGGAAGGGGGTATTCCCTCTCTACGAGCAGTACGTC. Protein sequence: CAKGWKGVFPLYEQYV.

This chain joins TRBV3-1 and TRBJ1-6; 7 nucleotides line up with TRBD1. CDR1 and CDR2 (germline): LGHDT, YNNKEL (reference sequence). The V and J ends lost 4 bases and 6 bases, in that order; junction bases with no gene match: 9. This CDR3 contains 16 residues. The CDR3 here is CASSLRTAGGNSPLHF. The CDR3 DNA is TGTGCCAGCAGCCTACGTACGGCAGGGGGTAATTCACCCCTCCACTTT.

The rearrangement links TRBV20-1 to TRBJ1-5, with D possibly matching TRBD1 (5 bases). Germline V CDR1 and CDR2: DFQATT, SNEGSKA (reference sequence). V was pared by 3 bases and J by 4 bases, with 7 bases between. The CDR3 is 12 amino acids. CDR3 residues: CSARAGNQPQHF. The CDR3 DNA follows: TGCAGTGCTAGGGCAGGGAATCAGCCCCAGCATTTT.

This chain links TRBV7-8 with TRBJ2-7, with D unclear. The CDR3 runs to 13 residues. Germline values: CDR1 SGHVS, CDR2 FQNEAQ. V was cut by 3 bases and J by 4 bases, with 10 bases left in between. The CDR3 here is CASSFLSPYEQYF. CDR3 coding DNA: TGTGCCAGCAGCTTCCTTAGTCCTTACGAGCAGTACTTC.

The chain has TRBV29-1 and TRBJ1-1; 8 nucleotides match TRBD1. V gave up 4 bases and J gave up 0 bases; unmatched junction bases: 1. This CDR3 contains 13 residues. CDR1 is SQVTM and CDR2 is ANQGSEA in the germline V gene. The CDR3 bases are TGCAGCGTTGCAGGGGGCCTGAACACTGAAGCTTTCTTT. Protein product: CSVAGGLNTEAFF.

The chain couples TRBV6-1 to TRBJ1-5, with D possibly TRBD1 on 5 matching bases. With 2 bases removed from V and 2 bases from J, the gap between germline ends came to 10 bases. This CDR3 region has 15 residues. Germline CDR1 is MNHNS and CDR2 is SASEGT. The CDR3, as DNA: TGTGCCAGCAGTGAATTTTGGGGCGGCAATCAGCCCCAGCATTTT. This sequence encodes CASSEFWGGNQPQHF.

The sample holds a few counts of this clonotype. The genes are TRBV5-6 and TRBJ1-5; D gene unclear. Per germline, CDR1 SGHDT and CDR2 YYEEEE. V lost 4 bases and J 0 bases, leaving 8 bases between the germline ends. The CDR3 is 14 residues long. DNA of the CDR3: TGTGCCAGCAGCCTGAGGGTTAGCAATCAGCCCCAGCATTTT. Its protein is CASSLRVSNQPQHF.

The CDR3 protein is CASSLKRGRYQETQYF. The CDR3 DNA sequence: TGTGCCAGCAGTTTGAAGCGGGGAAGGTACCAAGAGACCCAGTACTTC. V and J are TRBV27 and TRBJ2-5; 7 bases are shared with TRBD2. The CDR3 runs to 16 residues. Germline CDR1 reads MNHEY; CDR2 reads SMNVEV (reference sequence). The junction had 7 bases not matched to a gene; V was cut back by 3 bases and J by 0 bases.

J is TRBJ2-7 and V is TRBV10-3; D remains ambiguous. The V end was cut by 5 bases, the J end by 0 bases, with 5 bases between. The CDR3 is 12 residues long. Germline CDR1 and CDR2: ENHRY and SYGVKD. CDR3 region: CAISWDSYEQYV. The CDR3 DNA sequence: TGTGCCATCAGTTGGGACTCCTACGAGCAGTACGTC.

This clonotype was recorded once. The V call is TRBV5-1, the J call TRBJ2-5; the match to TRBD1 covers 9 bases. CDR1 and CDR2 (germline): SGHRS, YFSETQ. J gave up 0 bases and V 0 bases, and 0 bases lay outside the gene matches. The CDR3 consists of 15 residues. The CDR3 sequence: CASSLGDRDQETQYF. In DNA, the CDR3 is TGCGCCAGCAGCTTGGGGGACAGGGACCAAGAGACCCAGTACTTC.

This clonotype was seen a single time. The chain uses TRBV6-2 or TRBV6-3 and TRBJ2-5; 14 bases are a match to TRBD2. This CDR3 has 17 amino acids. Germline V gene sequence: CDR1 MNHEY, CDR2 SVGEGT. Losses at the gene ends were 8 bases for V and 5 bases for J; bases not matched to a gene: 13. The CDR3 DNA reads as TGTGCCAGCGCCGGGACTAGCGGGAGAGGGAGAGGGGAGACCCAGTACTTC. Encoded protein: CASAGTSGRGRGETQYF.